The subject of this entry is one T cell receptor (beta chain). Its recognized antigen is unknown. No much larger clone is present one base from it, and per-base qualities are unavailable. V is clipped by 4 bases and J by 7 bases, and the sequence between their germline boundaries is 10 bases long. The germline V gene encodes CDR1 SNHLY and CDR2 FYNNEI. The CDR3 starts with the cysteine, ends with the phenylalanine, and has 12 residues. CDR3 DNA is the only sequence kept; it has 36 bases, read in frame from the first base. This record comes from a study of cytomegalovirus exposure and HLA in healthy donors (TCRdb year 2017). General notes on the study: An earlier analysis of 587 of the donors reported approximately 280 Gb of sequence data and 117 million unique TCR beta sequences obtained from approximately 180 million T cells. Five DR-DQ haplotypes were handled as single units for association and clustering, since linkage in the cohort was strong. To study patterns of TCR occurrence, a later analysis re-analyzed previously published TCR beta repertoires from 666 donors and added high-resolution HLA genotyping. Alongside the repertoire data, information on donor age, sex, ethnicity and CMV serostatus was compiled. About 300 gigabases of sequencing data and 70 million to 100 million unique TCR sequences made up an early release that covered about 640 HLA-typed donors. Across approximately 420 genotyped donors of the cohort, an average of approximately 220,000 unique TCR beta nucleotide sequences per donor were sequenced, and about a sixth of those sequences were non-productive. HLA typing included class I and class II loci at four-digit resolution. An earlier analysis of roughly 580 of the donors used high-throughput TCR beta sequencing to judge whether each TCR beta V gene segment behaved as functional or pseudogenic. To predict cytomegalovirus infection status, the study brought together high-throughput TCR immunosequencing, statistical association of individual TCRs with disease status, and machine learning. In the later analysis, no new phenotypic data were used to find candidate immune exposures; instead, reliance was placed on TCR beta sequences and their occurrence across donors. All discovery cohort repertoires had been generated on a single sequencing platform. Genome-wide SNP genotypes for about 60% of the roughly 700 donors were used in a later genetic analysis, which treated that subset as a discovery cohort. The study profiled the T cell repertoires of 666 subjects by immunosequencing and related them to cytomegalovirus serostatus. The study aimed to test whether signatures of past pathogen exposure could be identified by cataloging public T cell receptors. Typing coverage differed by locus: A, B, C, DRB1 and DQB1 were typed in about 620-630 donors, DQA1 in 500 to 550, DPA1 in 600 to 610, and DPB1 in 472. In addition to the first cohort of around 670 subjects, a separate validation cohort of about 120 different subjects was used. The genetic ancestry cluster associated with self-reported Caucasian donors included 70% to 85% of the 300 to 400 genotyped donors. Overall results and qualifications from the work: The classifier was reported to diagnose cytomegalovirus status with high specificity and sensitivity in both the original cohort and the validation cohort. In vitro tests confirmed that a few of the cytomegalovirus-associated TCR beta chains recognize cytomegalovirus antigens. A later analysis associated 16,951 TCR beta sequences with specific HLA alleles at a false discovery rate of 0.05. According to a later analysis, most CMV-associated TCR beta chains appeared to be HLA-restricted, and the HLA associations seemed to be driven largely by CMV exposure. According to a later analysis, TCR association rates differed among HLA loci, with DRB1 alleles showing the most associated TCRs and HLA-C alleles showing the fewest. A total of 164 TCR beta chains were listed by the study as associated with cytomegalovirus. A further reported finding was that TCR beta sequences accurately predicted the HLA-A and HLA-B alleles for most subjects in the first cohort. In a later genetic analysis, a missense DCLRE1C variant was associated with V-gene and J-gene trimming of TCR beta chains, and the association was replicated in an independent cohort. This cohort had only TCR beta chains sequenced, and the lack of alpha or paired-chain data limited which features could be detected. Because HLA typing was unavailable for some donors at each locus, only the typed subset was used in association tests. The authors suggested that the approach could potentially be extended to other disease states and immunological phenotypes. Linkage disequilibrium might explain the correlated functional status among segregating V segments, but an unknown experimental factor could not be excluded. Most TCR sequences were seen in very few donors, while some public TCRs were found in many individuals. The 87-base-pair reads could not distinguish some IMGT-functional V segments, including TRBV6-2 and TRBV6-3, so those segments were excluded. In a later analysis, HLA-associated TCR beta chains were found to be more clonally expanded and to have lower generation probabilities than equally common non-associated chains. The presence/absence analyses assumed that sequencing depth was roughly uniform across donors, and that assumption may not be true. When HLA alleles, especially DR and DQ, strongly co-occurred, attributing TCR associations to individual alleles was difficult. In an earlier analysis of several hundred of the donors, most TCR beta V segments were observed in productive rearrangements about 87% or about 30% of the time, broadly matching IMGT annotations. Compared with the roughly 670-donor mean, donors in an Asian-associated ancestry cluster had fewer N-insertions in productive TCRs, according to a later genetic analysis. Because counts were too low, some 17 rarely observed V segments, including chromosome 9 orphons, were excluded from the earlier analysis of around 640 of the donors. A later analysis reported that several top co-occurrence clusters appeared linked to parvovirus B19, influenza, CMV and Epstein-Barr virus. A cluster of highly shared sequence variants was judged likely to be a technical artifact of the sequencing pipeline. CMV serostatus was the only immune exposure information available for the cohort.

Library creation used the immunoSEQ multiplex PCR assay. A mixture of 60 forward primers for TCR Vbeta segments and 13 reverse primers for TCR Jbeta segments was used in the multiplex PCR. The CDR3 region of rearranged TCR beta genes was amplified from genomic DNA with a multiplex PCR assay. The Illumina HiSeq System was used to sequence the amplified TCR beta libraries as 87-base-pair reads. On the authors' methods: In a later analysis, tens of millions of unique TCR beta chains were counted across the roughly 670 repertoires, and roughly 9.9 million of these chains were shared by at least two donors. Raw reads were error-corrected and collapsed into unique sequences by a nearest-neighbor algorithm in which closely related sequences were merged to remove PCR and sequencing errors. V, D and J gene segments were assigned by aligning CDR3 sequences to IMGT reference sequences. For a sequence to be retained, a match of at least six nucleotides to both a V gene segment and a J gene segment was required. A rearrangement was called productive if the CDR3 had no stop codons and remained in frame with V and J, and every other rearrangement was called non-productive. Following IMGT convention, CDR3 was defined as the stretch from the second conserved V-encoded cysteine up to the conserved J-encoded phenylalanine. The earlier analysis of about 530 of the donors excluded any sequence lacking an unambiguous match to a single V gene segment. An earlier analysis of approximately 590 of the donors called V segments functional above 56.7% productive rearrangements and segregating when the between-donor standard deviation exceeded 5%. To diagnose cytomegalovirus status from the catalog of TCR beta chain sequences, a statistical classification framework was built. In a later analysis, V and J genes were assigned by comparing TCR nucleotide sequences against IMGT/GENE-DB human TR gene sequences. In a later analysis, CDR3 sequences and most-parsimonious VDJ recombination scenarios were assigned using the TCRdist pipeline. In a later analysis, each TCR beta chain was defined by its CDR3 amino acid sequence together with its V-gene family, and reads lacking a unique V-gene family were excluded. As a way to deal with suspected cross-contamination and a sequencing artifact, a later analysis dropped 450 to 700 nucleotide sequences that were highly shared and had low generation probability. In a later analysis, a clonal expansion index was calculated for each public chain from normalized within-repertoire ranks of inferred template counts. Generation probabilities in a later analysis came from a VDJ recombination model fitted to out-of-frame rearrangements, and those results were checked against IGoR. In a later analysis, TCR-TCR, TCR-HLA and TCR-CMV co-occurrence was scored with hypergeometric tests, and a repertoire-size bias correction was applied to TCR pairs. In a later analysis, false discovery rates were estimated by permuting HLA or CMV assignments 20 times. In a later analysis, co-occurring TCRs were grouped using DBSCAN, and TCRdist sequence similarity was added for clustering within HLA-allele-positive subsets. For co-occurrence clustering, repertoires with fewer than 30,000 or more than 120,000 public chains were excluded, along with four or five repertoires with anomalous nucleotide sharing. Not all clones reach the TCRdb copy of this immuneACCESS table, which keeps in-frame sequences only. Checked studies attribute under half of the gap to unresolved V genes and leave the rest unexplained. The V and J calls and clone size were taken over from that table, and D and trimming were inferred from the DNA. Across this sample there are 120,000 or so clones, with around 69% seen only once. Roughly 8.6% of the sample rests with the top ten.

The cohort was made up of under 800 healthy bone marrow donors. At the time of sampling, every cohort member was nominally healthy, though immune exposures that went unrecorded were likely present. The donor was CMV seropositive and belonged to the group of more than 250 seropositive cohort members. Every donor gave a peripheral blood sample, and the peripheral blood mononuclear cells from that sample were used for TCR beta sequencing. The Qiagen DNeasy Blood Extraction Kit was used to extract genomic DNA from the blood cell samples. The sequence was collected from a middle-aged woman in good health and CMV-seropositive. This sequence uses TRBV2 and TRBJ1-1; a tentative D match to TRBD1 spans 5 bases. Source material: PBMCs. The CDR3 region has the sequence CASSGTQGEAFF. The bases read TGTGCCAGCAGTGGAACCCAGGGTGAAGCTTTCTTT.